The text below deals with one T cell receptor beta chain. Its antigen is still unknown. These data come from a study of blood T cells in healthy people across ages. About the study: For every two T cells, template switching captured about one barcoded beta molecule. Study observations and caveats: TCR beta diversity tracked closely with naive T cell percentage. It was the long-lived donors that had more naive CD4+ cells and higher diversity than aged donors. Diversity estimated from one million T cells was considered an underestimate.

The CDR3 has 16 amino acids. Per the germline V gene, CDR1 is SGHTA and CDR2 is FQGNSA. V lost 5 bases, J lost 0 bases, and 17 bases lay in between. The second PCR ran about 6 to 11 cycles with a sample-barcoded 5' primer and J-beta primers. TCRdb analysed the 5' RACE reads with MiXCR anew, one entry per CDR3 protein. The sample consists of roughly 720,000 distinct CDR3 sequences, about 53% of them appearing once. Material: blood. This sequence was found in a man aged 80 or over in good health. The chain uses TRBV7-2 and TRBJ2-7, with D unclear. Written as DNA, the CDR3 is TGTGCCAGCAGCCCCTCGGCGCCCTGGGGCTCCTACGAGCAGTACTTC. This codes for CASSPSAPWGSYEQYF.